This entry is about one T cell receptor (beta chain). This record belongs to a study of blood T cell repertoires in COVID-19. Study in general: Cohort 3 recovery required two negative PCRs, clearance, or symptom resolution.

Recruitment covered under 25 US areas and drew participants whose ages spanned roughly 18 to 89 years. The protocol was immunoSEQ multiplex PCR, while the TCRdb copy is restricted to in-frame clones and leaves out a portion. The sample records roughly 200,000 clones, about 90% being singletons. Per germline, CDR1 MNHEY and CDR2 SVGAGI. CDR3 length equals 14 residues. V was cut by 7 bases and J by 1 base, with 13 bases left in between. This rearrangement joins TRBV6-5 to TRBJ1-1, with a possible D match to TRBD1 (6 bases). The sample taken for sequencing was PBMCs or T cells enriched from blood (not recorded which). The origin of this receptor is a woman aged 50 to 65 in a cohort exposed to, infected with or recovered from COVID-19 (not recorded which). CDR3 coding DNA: TGTGCCAGCACCCACTTACAGGGGAACACTGAAGCTTTCTTT. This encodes CASTHLQGNTEAFF.